Shown below are 14 T cell receptor beta chains from a single sample sequenced in a study of blood T cells in healthy people across ages. The use of a sample-barcoded 5' primer and a J-beta primer mix characterized a second PCR of about 7 to 12 cycles. TCRdb independently ran MiXCR on the 5' RACE reads; one entry per CDR3 protein. The table records around 870,000 distinct CDR3 sequences, around 30% of them present only once. Sequenced input: blood. The receptors derive from a woman of 80 years or more in good health.

The chain has TRBV30 and TRBJ2-3, with TRBD1 matching 7 bases. CDR1 is GTSNPN and CDR2 is SVGIG in the germline V gene (reference sequence). This CDR3 region has 13 residues. V trimming: 3 bases; J trimming: 4 bases; junction bases outside the gene matches: 4. The CDR3 nucleotides are TGTGCCTGGAGCAGGGACAGCCCAGATACGCAGTATTTT. Translation gives CAWSRDSPDTQYF.

The V and J genes are TRBV20-1 and TRBJ2-3; 8 bases are a match to TRBD2. The CDR3 contains 13 residues. CDR1 and CDR2 (germline): DFQATT, SNEGSKA (reference sequence). J gave up 1 base and V 6 bases, and 3 bases lay outside the gene matches. The CDR3 coding sequence is TGCAGTGCCGGGGGGGCTCGCACAGATACGCAGTATTTT. It specifies CSAGGARTDTQYF.

This clonotype was detected only once. The chain is built from TRBV7-9 and TRBJ2-7; D is uncertain. Looked up from germline, CDR1 is SEHNR and CDR2 is FQNEAQ (reference sequence). The CDR3 sequence is 16 residues long. V lost 8 bases and J 3 bases, leaving 23 bases between the germline ends. CDR3 bases: TGTGCCAGCTCCCGGCTGGCCCAAAAAGCACTCTACGAGCAGTACTTC. This encodes CASSRLAQKALYEQYF.

A remark on this clonotype: Given a much more abundant clone one base away, this may be a read error. V usage is TRBV12-3 or TRBV12-4 and J usage is TRBJ1-4; no reliable D call. The CDR3 loop spans 13 amino acids. V lost 6 bases to trimming and J lost 13 bases, with 18 bases between them. The CDR3 DNA reads TGTGCCAGCAGATCGAACAGCCCGAAAGGACTGTTTTTT. Amino acids: CASRSNSPKGLFF.

The CDR3 sequence: CASRTGTGYEKLFF. In DNA, the CDR3 is TGTGCCAGCAGGACCGGGACAGGGTATGAAAAACTGTTTTTT. V usage is TRBV7-8 and J usage is TRBJ1-4; 9 bases match TRBD1. The CDR3 is 14 amino acids. The germline gives CDR1 SGHVS, CDR2 FQNEAQ. V lost 6 bases and J lost 6; bases outside the gene matches: 5.

In its sample, this clonotype was seen a few times. This may be a read error, as it is one base from a much larger clone. This chain joins TRBV20-1 and TRBJ2-1; TRBD2 matches 7 bases. The tail of the sequence fits TRBJ2-7 better, so the J call may be wrong. CDR1 and CDR2 from the germline V gene are DFQATT and SNEGSKA (reference sequence). The CDR3 consists of 15 residues. Here the CDR3 DNA reads TGCAGTGCTATCGAGACTAGCAGCTCCTACAATGAGCAGTACTTC. Protein: CSAIETSSSYNEQYF.

This clonotype was counted only a few times. This chain connects TRBV18 to TRBJ2-1; a possible D gene is TRBD1 (6 bases). The CDR3 is made up of 16 amino acids. Germline V gene lookup returns CDR1 KGHSH and CDR2 LQKENI. V was trimmed by 4 bases and J by 8 bases, leaving 21 bases between them. This CDR3 reads CASSQNTQGGEHEQFF. Here the CDR3 DNA reads TGTGCCAGCTCACAAAATACACAGGGTGGAGAGCATGAGCAGTTCTTC.

In this sample, this clonotype turned up a few times. Possible read error: a much larger clone is one base away. The J gene is TRBJ1-4, the V gene TRBV7-2, with D hard to call. CDR1 and CDR2 from the germline V gene are SGHTA and FQGNSA. This CDR3 spans 14 amino acids. V shed 1 base and J shed 1 base, with 4 bases lying between them. The CDR3 nucleotides read TGTGCCAGCAGCTTAGGTGAAACTAATGAAAAACTGTTTTTT. Protein: CASSLGETNEKLFF.

This chain uses TRBV20-1 with TRBJ2-5; the D gene is possibly TRBD1 (6 bases). This CDR3 is 14 amino acids long. Trimming shortened V by 6 bases and J by 1 base, and 15 bases separated the two germline ends. Germline V gene lookup returns CDR1 DFQATT and CDR2 SNEGSKA (reference sequence). The CDR3 protein is CSAPGDTSQETQYF. CDR3 nucleotides: TGCAGTGCACCCGGGGACACCTCCCAAGAGACCCAGTACTTC.

This clonotype was recorded once. Germline is not matched at one junction end, which may reflect a read error. The rearrangement uses TRBV6-1 and TRBJ2-4; 12 nucleotides agree with TRBD1. CDR3 length: 18 amino acids. Germline CDR1 is MNHNS and CDR2 is SASEGT. DNA for the CDR3: TGTGCCTGCAGTGTCCGGTTTACGGGACAGGGGGCTATGAACATTCAGTACTTC. This gives the protein CACSVRFTGQGAMNIQYF.

This clonotype was found many times. The rearrangement uses TRBV11-2 and TRBJ2-5; D is unresolved. Per the germline V gene, CDR1 is SGHAT and CDR2 is FQNNGV. CDR3 length equals 14 residues. The V end was cut by 1 base, the J end by 1 base, with 7 bases between. The CDR3 nucleotides are TGTGCCAGCAGCTTAGGTCGACTCCAAGAGACCCAGTACTTC. Its translation: CASSLGRLQETQYF.

For this clonotype: A much larger clone differs from this one at a single base, so this may be a read error. The gene calls are TRBV2 and TRBJ2-5; TRBD1 matches 9 bases. The CDR3 length is 12 residues. The germline V gene has CDR1 SNHLY and CDR2 FYNNEI. CDR3 region: CARSDRGREQYF. The CDR3 nucleotides are TGTGCCCGCAGTGACAGGGGGAGGGAGCAGTACTTC.

This clonotype was found many times. The chain joins TRBV20-1 to TRBJ2-3; 7 bases agree with TRBD1. With V trimmed by 0 bases and J by 3 bases, 6 bases remained unmatched. Germline CDR1 is DFQATT and CDR2 is SNEGSKA (reference sequence). The CDR3 contains 15 residues. The CDR3 region is CSARDGRGLTDTQYF. DNA of the CDR3: TGCAGTGCTAGAGATGGAAGGGGGCTAACAGATACGCAGTATTTT.

This clonotype was recorded many times. J is TRBJ2-7 and V is TRBV7-2; 7 bases agree with TRBD1. In germline, CDR1 is SGHTA, CDR2 FQGNSA. CDR3 length: 14 amino acids. The trim removed 5 bases at V and 5 bases at J, leaving 9 bases unmatched. The CDR3 DNA reads TGTGCCAGCAGCCCACGACAGGGCAGCCACGAGCAGTACTTC. Translated: CASSPRQGSHEQYF. The whole variable domain, filled in from reference TRBV7-2 and TRBJ2-7, reads GAGVSQSPSNKVTEKGKDVELRCDPISGHTALYWYRQSLGQGLEFLIYFQGNSAPDKSGLPSDRFSAERTGGSVSTLTIQRTQQEDSAVYLCASSPRQGSHEQYFGPGTRLTVT.